The T cell receptor (beta chain) described here comes from a study of cytomegalovirus exposure and HLA in healthy donors. The wider study: Roughly 85 million unique TCRs from HLA-typed donors were held in an early release of data.

PCR primers comprised 60 Vbeta and 13 Jbeta primers. The data were produced by immunoSEQ multiplex PCR, yet TCRdb's version contains in-frame clones alone and is incomplete. The sample holds under 150,000 clones, 75% to 80% seen once. V was clipped by 9 bases and J by 5 bases; unmatched bases: 19. Germline CDR1 MDHEN, CDR2 SYDVKM. There are 18 residues in the CDR3. This chain uses TRBV28 with TRBJ2-5, with TRBD2 matching 12 bases. The specimen was PBMCs. The sequence derives from a man in his forties or fifties in good health and CMV-seropositive. The CDR3 here is CARLPSSGRAGVRETQYF. In DNA, the CDR3 is TGTGCCAGATTACCATCTAGCGGGAGGGCCGGAGTTCGGGAGACCCAGTACTTC.